The table lists the clone carrying this T cell receptor (beta chain) with many counts. Its antigen is not known. This specimen comes from a study of Graves' ophthalmopathy and Graves' hyperthyroidism. Study outcomes and limitations: Blood also harbored most expanded thyroid clonotypes above 0.001 frequency.

This CDR3 spans 13 amino acids. Per the germline V gene, CDR1 is DFQATT and CDR2 is SNEGSKA (reference sequence). Trimming removed 4 bases from V and 2 bases from J, with 12 bases in between. TCR beta CDR3 amplification used RNA transcripts. The first-round RT-PCR employed HTBI primers together with the Qiagen OneStep RT-PCR kit. A multiplex PCR was then performed as the second round. TCRdb ran MiXCR on the multiplex PCR reads and lists one entry per CDR3 protein. The sample has hundreds of thousands of distinct CDR3 sequences, 21% seen once. If no ophthalmopathy appeared within 18 months of follow-up, hyperthyroidism was termed stable. Excluded: other autoimmune disease, uncontrolled infection, pregnancy or lactation. It was from 10 ml of fresh peripheral blood that the PBMCs came.

V gene TRBV20-1 combines with J gene TRBJ2-7, with D tentatively TRBD2 (7 bases). The TCR was taken from a woman younger than 30 with stable Graves' hyperthyroidism. The sequencing input was peripheral blood. The DNA of the CDR3 is TGCAGTGCTACCGGGAGGACAGCCTACGAGCAGTACTTC. It codes for CSATGRTAYEQYF.